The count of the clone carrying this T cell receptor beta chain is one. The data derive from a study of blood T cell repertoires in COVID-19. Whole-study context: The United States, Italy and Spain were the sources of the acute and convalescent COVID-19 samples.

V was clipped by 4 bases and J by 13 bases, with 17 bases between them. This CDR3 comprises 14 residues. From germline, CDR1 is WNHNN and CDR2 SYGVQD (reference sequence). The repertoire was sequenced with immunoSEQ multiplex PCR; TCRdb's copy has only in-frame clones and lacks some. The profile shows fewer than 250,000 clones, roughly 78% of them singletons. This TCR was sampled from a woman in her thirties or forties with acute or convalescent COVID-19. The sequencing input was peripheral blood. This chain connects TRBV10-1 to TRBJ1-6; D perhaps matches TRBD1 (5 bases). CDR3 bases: TGCGCCAGCAGTGGCCCTAGGGGAGGCCAGCCCCTCCACTTT. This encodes CASSGPRGGQPLHF.